The entry below describes one T cell receptor beta chain. Its antigen is unknown. The data were obtained in a study of beta chain features in type 1 diabetes. Findings of the study overall: Type 1 diabetes patients had moderately but significantly shorter TCRB CDR3s in all four CD4+ subsets.

Every bit of the isolated RNA underwent reverse transcription, so sequencing read expressed TCRB transcripts. Some clones are missing from TCRdb's copy, which holds only in-frame ones; the method was immunoSEQ multiplex PCR. Of 30,000 to 40,000 clones listed, around 60% are singletons. Each donor gave one heparinised blood draw averaging about 120 mL. CDR3 size: 16 residues. Trimming shortened V by 7 bases and J by 5 bases, and 26 bases separated the two germline ends. The germline gives CDR1 SQVTM, CDR2 ANQGSEA. This clonotype was sampled from a woman in her twenties or thirties in good health. The sequenced material came from Tregs from blood. The V gene is TRBV29-1, the J gene TRBJ2-5; D is perhaps TRBD1 (5 bases). The CDR3 loop reads CSARGLEGREGETQYF. The CDR3 region has the DNA TGCAGCGCAAGGGGTCTCGAAGGTCGTGAAGGGGAGACCCAGTACTTC.